This T cell receptor beta chain derives from a study of tissue T cells after allogeneic stem cell transplantation. The overall study: Pathologist H&E review favored samples with visible lymphocytes for sequencing among multiple samples. Overall study findings and caveats: The study did not identify alloreactive or antigen-specific tissue TCRs, and some clones might be persisting host cells.

Details on this clone: The antigen is unknown.

TCRdb's table, derived via immunoSEQ multiplex PCR, lists solely in-frame clones and lacks some. The sample has several thousand clones, approximately 70% seen once; the top ten hold 15% to 20%. CDR1 is LGHNA, CDR2 YSLEER, per germline. The CDR3 is 16 amino acids. V was pared by 2 bases and J by 2 bases, with 16 bases between. This TCR came from a male donor aged 60 or over with lung cancer. The V gene is TRBV4-3, the J gene TRBJ2-7; the D call may be TRBD1 or TRBD2 (6 bases each). The sample here was tissue from the right colon, taken at autopsy. CDR3 sequence reads: CASSQYIGGHTYEQYF. The CDR3, as DNA: TGCGCCAGCAGCCAATACATCGGGGGACACACCTACGAGCAGTACTTC.